These 4 T cell receptor beta chains share one sample of origin, sequenced in a study of T-cell reconstitution after alpha-beta-depleted transplantation in children. It was with unique molecular identifiers that the TCRbeta library was prepared. Each CDR3 protein is one row after TCRdb ran MiXCR on the PCR reads. The data contain roughly 350,000 distinct CDR3 sequences, about 9.3% of them seen just once; the ten biggest clones take up 2.4%. Sequences were derived from PBMCs from the stem cell graft donor, sampled from the stem cell graft. Receptors originate from a human donor who donated a stem cell graft to a child with acute lymphoblastic leukemia.

The chain is built from TRBV4-1 and TRBJ2-3, with a possible D match to TRBD1 (6 bases). Germline values: CDR1 MGHRA, CDR2 YSYEKL. The CDR3 has 14 residues. V shed 8 bases and J shed 9 bases, with 21 bases lying between them. CDR3 in DNA: TGCGCCAGCGTTGCCAGGGGCCGTTTTCCCACGCAGTATTTT. Protein: CASVARGRFPTQYF.

V is TRBV20-1 and J is TRBJ1-1, with 9 bases aligning to TRBD1. V trimming: 1 base; J trimming: 6 bases; junction bases outside the gene matches: 21. This CDR3 region has 19 residues. CDR1 is DFQATT and CDR2 is SNEGSKA in the germline V gene (reference sequence). CDR3 amino acids: CSARVPIGQGRSWGAEAFF. For the CDR3, the DNA is TGCAGTGCTAGAGTTCCGATAGGACAGGGGCGGAGTTGGGGTGCTGAAGCTTTCTTT.

This clonotype was detected only a few times. The chain uses TRBV5-1 and TRBJ2-1, with TRBD2 identical over 11 bases. The CDR3 length is 16 residues. V lost 1 base, J lost 7 bases, and 7 bases stayed unmatched. Per germline, CDR1 SGHRS and CDR2 YFSETQ. CDR3 sequence (DNA): TGCGCCAGCAGCTTGTCCACTAGCGGGAGTGGTAATGAGCAGTTCTTC. Translating gives CASSLSTSGSGNEQFF.

This clonotype was seen repeatedly, ten times or more. The chain employs TRBV6-1 and TRBJ2-2; TRBD2 is a possible D gene (6 bases). The CDR3 is 15 amino acids. Germline V lookup: CDR1 MNHNS, CDR2 SASEGT. Trimming left V 6 bases short and J 0 bases short, with 11 bases between. In nucleotides, the CDR3 is TGTGCCAGCAGCTTGGGGACTTCGAACACCGGGGAGCTGTTTTTT. This codes for CASSLGTSNTGELFF.